The rows below give T cell receptor beta chains drawn from one sample of a study of cytomegalovirus exposure and HLA in healthy donors. Assay used: immunoSEQ multiplex PCR; TCRdb lists only in-frame clones, some missing. The table records 95,000 to 150,000 clones, approximately 72% of them present only once. Sequenced input: PBMCs. All receptors derive from a man aged 60-69 years in good health and CMV-seropositive. Both conserved end residues are part of each CDR3. Fields, in order: V gene, J gene, clone size, CDR3 protein. Only part of the rows carry a size: once, few, many, or a class if the clone is expanded.

>TRBV30|TRBJ1-1|-
CAWSGRMNTEAFF
>TRBV10-3|TRBJ2-3|-
CAISEGGDRGPDTQYF
>TRBV13|TRBJ2-7|-
CASSLRGGSSYEQYF
>TRBV5-1|TRBJ2-7|-
CASSLGTSASYEQYF
>TRBV6-5|TRBJ1-6|-
CASSPGQTNSPLHF
>TRBV29-1|TRBJ2-1|once
CSVEIDRGYNEQFF
>TRBV27|TRBJ2-1|-
CASSLLGLAGYNEQFF
>TRBV5-1|TRBJ1-2|-
CASSSIDGDRSNYGYTF
>TRBV9|TRBJ2-2|-
CASSTTGGNTGELFF
>TRBV2|TRBJ1-1|few
CASSSEGPTEAFF
>TRBV9|TRBJ2-7|-
CASSSSGGPSYEQYF
>TRBV14|TRBJ2-1|-
CASSPDGGGARNEQFF
>TRBV15|TRBJ1-1|once
CATSRDRGVAVTEAFF
>TRBV7-9|TRBJ1-1|once
CARERVTEAFF
>TRBV19|TRBJ1-5|-
CASSFYQGVWDQPQHF
>TRBV18|TRBJ2-7|-
CASSPRPGQTSSEQYF
>TRBV5-3|TRBJ1-2|-
CASRPRKGSRGYGYTF
>TRBV7-6|TRBJ1-4|once
CASSLTGTNEKLFF
>TRBV15|TRBJ2-7|-
CATSRDKQGEQYF
>TRBV5-8|TRBJ2-1|-
CASSLRLVVYNEQFF
>TRBV30|TRBJ2-4|-
CAWSGTVAKNIQYF
>TRBV4-2|TRBJ1-5|-
CASSQEAGTGNQPQHF
>TRBV7-8|TRBJ2-7|-
CASSTGSYEQYF
>TRBV5-6|TRBJ1-2|-
CASSSDRTNYGYTF
>TRBV7-2|TRBJ1-4|-
CASSSPRGRSTNEKLFF
>TRBV21-1|TRBJ2-1|-
CASSKETGGSTSYNEQFF
>TRBV28|TRBJ1-3|-
CASSSPGTGTLGNTIYF
>TRBV2|TRBJ2-7|few
CASRVLAVSYEQYF
>TRBV18|TRBJ1-4|few
CASSPDRGDEKLFF
>TRBV2|TRBJ2-1|-
CASSLAGGPNEQFF
>TRBV2|TRBJ1-2|-
CASSEALGGRGYGYTF
>TRBV2|TRBJ1-5|few
CASRRDSNQPQHF
>TRBV6-5|TRBJ2-3|-
CASSYSPGVPDTQYF
>TRBV2|TRBJ1-3|few
CASSEAGTWGSGNTIYF
>TRBV25-1|TRBJ2-5|-
CASSEYTGREETQYF
>TRBV15|TRBJ1-2|-
CATSRGGQFYGYTF
>TRBV28|TRBJ1-1|-
CASKSLGHLNTEAFF
>TRBV13|TRBJ2-1|-
CASSFKLAGPYYNEQFF
>TRBV5-1|TRBJ1-2|few
CASSPGLRANYGYTF
>TRBV7-3|TRBJ1-1|-
CASSPGGGGITEAFF
>TRBV9|TRBJ2-3|-
CASSVGASERGDTQYF
>TRBV9|TRBJ1-2|-
CASSVGTGGFYGYTF
>TRBV19|TRBJ2-2|-
CASKSGALGTGELFF